A single sample gave rise to the 7 T cell receptor beta chains below, sequenced in a study of blood T cell repertoires in COVID-19. Libraries were prepared by immunoSEQ multiplex PCR; TCRdb keeps only in-frame clonotypes and omits some of them. Of around 170,000 clones detected, 83% appear once; the ten largest clones hold 1.5%. Sequencing input: peripheral blood. These receptors were taken from a human donor in a cohort sampled during active COVID-19.

V gene TRBV6-1 combines with J gene TRBJ1-2; 7 nucleotides align to TRBD1. The CDR3 is made up of 14 amino acids. Germline loops: CDR1 MNHNS, CDR2 SASEGT. The J segment lost 4 bases and the V segment lost 3 bases, leaving 5 bases of the junction unmatched. The CDR3 DNA reads as TGTGCCAGCAGTGAGGGACAGACTCTCTATGGCTACACCTTC. Translated, it gives CASSEGQTLYGYTF.

This clone was seen a few times. The chain is built from TRBV19 and TRBJ1-1; 9 bases fit TRBD1. The CDR3 covers 15 residues. From germline, CDR1 is LNHDA and CDR2 SQIVND (reference sequence). Trimming cost V 3 bases and J 1 base; bases outside gene matches: 3. CDR3 DNA sequence: TGTGCCAGTAGTATGTGGGGACAGGGGAACACTGAAGCTTTCTTT. Its translation: CASSMWGQGNTEAFF. The variable domain in full, with the rest retrieved from reference TRBV19 and TRBJ1-1, is DGGITQSPKYLFRKEGQNVTLSCEQNLNHDAMYWYRQDPGQGLRLIYYSQIVNDFQKGDIAEGYSVSREKKESFPLTVTSAQKNPTAFYLCASSMWGQGNTEAFFGQGTRLTVV.

This sequence joins TRBV5-1 and TRBJ1-3; 7 bases match TRBD1. V trimming: 1 base; J trimming: 0 bases; junction bases outside the gene matches: 13. Germline V gives CDR1 SGHRS, CDR2 YFSETQ. CDR3 length equals 19 residues. This chain's CDR3 is CASSLKGQNEPNSGNTIYF. CDR3 nucleotides: TGCGCCAGCAGCTTGAAGGGACAGAACGAGCCTAACTCTGGAAACACCATATATTTT.

This clone was seen just once. The chain couples TRBV18 to TRBJ1-2; D possibly corresponds to TRBD1 (5 bases). Trimming pared 2 bases from V and 0 bases from J, leaving 10 bases between. The germline V gene encodes CDR1 KGHSH and CDR2 LQKENI. This CDR3 is 15 amino acids long. The CDR3 region has the DNA TGTGCCAGCTCACCAGACAGTATTACTAACTATGGCTACACCTTC. Encoded protein: CASSPDSITNYGYTF.

CDR3 in amino acids: CATSDSGANQPQHF. The CDR3 DNA is TGTGCCACCAGTGATAGTGGGGCAAATCAGCCCCAGCATTTT. The chain uses TRBV24-1 and TRBJ1-5, with D maybe TRBD1 (5 bases). This CDR3 is built from 14 residues. CDR1 is KGHDR, CDR2 SFDVKD, per germline. The ends were cut back, 3 bases at V and 4 bases at J, with 9 bases in the middle.

The chain joins TRBV19 to TRBJ2-7; 9 bases align to TRBD1. Germline V gene sequence: CDR1 LNHDA, CDR2 SQIVND (reference sequence). J lost 2 bases, V lost 5 bases, and 4 bases had no gene match. The CDR3 totals 14 residues. The CDR3 reads CASSRDRVAYEQYF. CDR3 bases: TGTGCCAGTAGTCGGGACAGGGTGGCCTACGAGCAGTACTTC.

V usage is TRBV10-2 and J usage is TRBJ1-6, with 10 bases lining up with TRBD1. In germline, CDR1 is WSHSY, CDR2 SAAADI. The J segment lost 4 bases and the V segment lost 5 bases, leaving 8 bases of the junction unmatched. The CDR3 totals 17 residues. The CDR3 reads CASSTGTGATYNSPLHF. CDR3 bases: TGCGCCAGCAGTACCGGGACAGGGGCTACTTATAATTCACCCCTCCACTTT.